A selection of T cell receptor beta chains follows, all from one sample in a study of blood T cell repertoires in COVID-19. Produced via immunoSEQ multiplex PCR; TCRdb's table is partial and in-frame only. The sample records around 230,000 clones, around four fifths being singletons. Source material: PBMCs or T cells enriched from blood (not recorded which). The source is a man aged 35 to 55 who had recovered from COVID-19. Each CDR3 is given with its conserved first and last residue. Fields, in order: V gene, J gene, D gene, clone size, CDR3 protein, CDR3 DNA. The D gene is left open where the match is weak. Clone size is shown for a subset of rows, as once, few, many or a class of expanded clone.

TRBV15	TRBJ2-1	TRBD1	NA	CATSRDRGQGHEQFF	TGTGCCACCAGCAGAGATAGGGGACAGGGGCATGAGCAGTTCTTC
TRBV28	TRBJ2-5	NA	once	CASSLQGLETQYF	TGTGCCAGCAGCCTACAGGGCTTGGAGACCCAGTACTTC
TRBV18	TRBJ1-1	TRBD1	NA	CASSPGQGVNTEAFF	TGTGCCAGCTCACCTGGACAGGGGGTGAACACTGAAGCTTTCTTT
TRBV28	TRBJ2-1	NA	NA	CASSPRSEQFF	TGTGCCAGCAGCCCCCGTAGCGAGCAGTTCTTC
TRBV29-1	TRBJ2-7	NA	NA	CSVEDHNEQYF	TGCAGCGTTGAAGATCACAACGAGCAGTACTTC
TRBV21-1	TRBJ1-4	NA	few	CASSKESAATNEKLFF	TGTGCCAGCAGCAAAGAATCGGCGGCAACTAATGAAAAACTGTTTTTT
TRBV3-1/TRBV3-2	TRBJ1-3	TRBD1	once	CASSQGDRRGNTIYF	TGTGCCAGCAGCCAGGGGGACAGACGCGGAAACACCATATATTTT
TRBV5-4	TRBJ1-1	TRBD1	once	CASSSAGQGGTEAFF	TGTGCCAGCAGCTCGGCGGGACAGGGCGGCACTGAAGCTTTCTTT
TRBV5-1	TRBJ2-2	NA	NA	CASSTQLTGELFF	TGCGCCAGCAGCACCCAACTCACCGGGGAGCTGTTTTTT
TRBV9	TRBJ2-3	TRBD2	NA	CASSVIAGNQDTQYF	TGTGCCAGCAGCGTTATAGCGGGAAATCAAGATACGCAGTATTTT
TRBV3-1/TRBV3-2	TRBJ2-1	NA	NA	CASSRLSGNEQFF	TGTGCCAGCAGTCGCCTTAGCGGCAACGAGCAGTTCTTC
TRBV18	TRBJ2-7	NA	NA	CASSPLSARDEQYF	TGTGCCAGCTCACCACTTTCGGCTCGGGACGAGCAGTACTTC
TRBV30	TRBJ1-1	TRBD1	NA	CAWGTGGRTEAFF	TGTGCCTGGGGGACAGGGGGGCGAACTGAAGCTTTCTTT
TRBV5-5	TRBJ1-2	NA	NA	CASGLDGYTF	TGTGCCAGCGGCCTAGACGGCTACACCTTC
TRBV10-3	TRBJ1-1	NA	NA	CASSEGRLAEAFF	TGTGCCAGCAGTGAGGGGCGATTGGCTGAAGCTTTCTTT
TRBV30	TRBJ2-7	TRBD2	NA	CAGRGARTYYEQYF	TGTGCCGGGAGGGGCGCCAGAACTTACTACGAGCAGTACTTC
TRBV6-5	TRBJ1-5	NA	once	CASSRGSFGDQPQHF	TGTGCCAGCAGCCGGGGTTCCTTCGGCGATCAGCCCCAGCATTTT
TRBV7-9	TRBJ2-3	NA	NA	CASSLTGESDTQYF	TGTGCCAGCAGCTTAACGGGGGAATCAGATACGCAGTATTTT
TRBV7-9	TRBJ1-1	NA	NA	CASSLAKALLGNTEAFF	TGTGCCAGCAGCTTAGCAAAGGCTCTTCTAGGTAACACTGAAGCTTTCTTT
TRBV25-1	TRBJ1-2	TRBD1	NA	CASGGTGGNGYGYTF	TGTGCCAGCGGGGGGACAGGGGGCAACGGCTATGGCTACACCTTC
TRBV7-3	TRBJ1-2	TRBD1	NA	CASSYTGGYGYTF	TGTGCCAGCAGCTATACAGGGGGCTATGGCTACACCTTC
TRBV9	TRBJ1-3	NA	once	CASSVVPGSSGNTIYF	TGTGCCAGCAGCGTAGTTCCGGGGAGCTCTGGAAACACCATATATTTT
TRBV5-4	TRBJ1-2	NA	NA	CASSPDRYYGYTF	TGTGCCAGCAGCCCCGACAGATACTATGGCTACACCTTC
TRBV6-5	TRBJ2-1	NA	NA	CASSYSLARSYNEQFF	TGTGCCAGCAGTTACTCACTAGCTCGGTCCTACAATGAGCAGTTCTTC
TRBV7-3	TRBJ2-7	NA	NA	CASSPQGRAYEQYF	TGTGCCAGCAGCCCCCAGGGCCGCGCCTACGAGCAGTACTTC
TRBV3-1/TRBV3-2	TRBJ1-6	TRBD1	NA	CASSPSDRASPLHF	TGTGCCAGCAGCCCCTCAGACAGGGCTTCACCCCTCCACTTT
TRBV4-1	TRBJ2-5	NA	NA	CASSQGSRGPGETQYF	TGCGCCAGCAGCCAAGGTTCGCGGGGACCTGGGGAGACCCAGTACTTC
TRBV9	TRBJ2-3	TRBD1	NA	CASSVGPGGSSTDTQYF	TGTGCCAGCAGCGTAGGTCCAGGGGGCTCTAGCACAGATACGCAGTATTTT
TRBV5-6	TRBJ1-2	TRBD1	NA	CASSEGADRGGIYGYTF	TGTGCCAGCAGTGAGGGTGCCGACAGGGGAGGAATCTATGGCTACACCTTC
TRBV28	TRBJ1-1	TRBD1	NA	CASSSRTGNEAFF	TGTGCCAGCAGTTCCCGGACAGGGAATGAAGCTTTCTTT
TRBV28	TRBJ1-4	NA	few	CASSLGDREKLFF	TGTGCCAGCAGCCTCGGAGACAGGGAAAAACTGTTTTTT
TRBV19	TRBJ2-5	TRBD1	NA	CASTDRQGLETQYF	TGTGCCAGTACCGACCGACAGGGGTTGGAGACCCAGTACTTC
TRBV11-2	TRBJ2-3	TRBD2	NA	CASSLLAGSKADTQYF	TGTGCCAGCAGCTTACTAGCGGGGTCTAAGGCAGATACGCAGTATTTT
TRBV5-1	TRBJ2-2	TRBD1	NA	CASSSGQGAGVTGELFF	TGCGCCAGCAGCTCCGGACAGGGGGCCGGGGTCACCGGGGAGCTGTTTTTT
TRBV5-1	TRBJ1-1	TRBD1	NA	CASSSQGGNTEAFF	TGCGCCAGCAGCTCCCAGGGGGGGAACACTGAAGCTTTCTTT
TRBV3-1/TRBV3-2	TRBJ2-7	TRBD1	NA	CASSPRDRGAYEQYF	TGTGCCAGCAGCCCCCGGGACAGGGGGGCGTACGAGCAGTACTTC
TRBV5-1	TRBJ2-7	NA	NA	CASSILLGYEQYF	TGCGCCAGCAGCATACTACTTGGGTACGAGCAGTACTTC
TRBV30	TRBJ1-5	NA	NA	CAWCHREDQPQHF	TGTGCCTGGTGTCACAGGGAAGATCAGCCCCAGCATTTT
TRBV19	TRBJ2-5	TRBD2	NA	CATASQRESETQYF	TGTGCCACCGCTTCCCAGCGGGAGAGCGAGACCCAGTACTTC
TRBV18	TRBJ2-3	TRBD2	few	CASSPWTSGSADTQYF	TGTGCCAGCTCACCGTGGACTAGCGGGAGTGCAGATACGCAGTATTTT
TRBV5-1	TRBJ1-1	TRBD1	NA	CASSFGQGREAFF	TGCGCCAGCAGCTTCGGACAGGGCCGTGAAGCTTTCTTT
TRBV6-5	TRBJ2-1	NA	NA	CASRSNNEQFF	TGTGCCAGCAGGTCCAACAATGAGCAGTTCTTC
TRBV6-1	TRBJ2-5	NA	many	CASSELGGGPQETQYF	TGTGCCAGCAGTGAATTGGGGGGGGGCCCCCAAGAGACCCAGTACTTC
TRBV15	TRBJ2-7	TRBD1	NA	CATSSRQGPTYEQYF	TGTGCCACCAGCAGCCGACAGGGACCAACCTACGAGCAGTACTTC
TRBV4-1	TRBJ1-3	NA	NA	CASSQSPGYGGNTIYF	TGCGCCAGCAGCCAATCCCCAGGTTACGGAGGAAACACCATATATTTT
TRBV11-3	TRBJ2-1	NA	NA	CASPVGAFNEQFF	TGTGCCAGCCCCGTGGGGGCTTTCAATGAGCAGTTCTTC
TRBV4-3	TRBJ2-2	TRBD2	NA	CASSRETSGGAGELFF	TGCGCCAGCAGCCGCGAGACTAGCGGGGGGGCCGGGGAGCTGTTTTTT
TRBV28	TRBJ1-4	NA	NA	CASSLITGFQTKKLFF	TGTGCCAGCAGTTTAATAACAGGTTTCCAAACAAAAAAACTGTTTTTT
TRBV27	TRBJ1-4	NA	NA	CASSPGDEKLFF	TGTGCCAGCAGTCCGGGGGATGAAAAACTGTTTTTT
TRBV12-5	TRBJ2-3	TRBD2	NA	CASGGTSGGLSTDTQYF	TGTGCTAGTGGGGGGACTAGCGGGGGCCTGAGCACAGATACGCAGTATTTT